These 9 T cell receptor beta chains were sequenced from one sample in a study of blood T cell repertoires in COVID-19. Using immunoSEQ multiplex PCR, the repertoire was profiled, and TCRdb retains in-frame clones only, with some absent. The sample contains about 410,000 clones, roughly 90% of which appear only once. Sequenced material: peripheral blood. These receptors were taken from a woman aged 40 to 49 with COVID-19, enrolled during active disease.

The chain joins TRBV12-3 or TRBV12-4 to TRBJ2-5; no reliable D call. The CDR3 loop spans 13 amino acids. V gave up 0 bases and J gave up 5 bases, with 7 bases separating them. The CDR3 loop reads CASSLAGRETQYF. For the CDR3, the DNA is TGTGCCAGCAGTTTAGCGGGCAGGGAGACCCAGTACTTC.

The V gene is TRBV7-9, the J gene TRBJ1-1; D is unresolved. The germline V and J ends were trimmed by 1 base and 4 bases, with 7 bases remaining between them. This CDR3 contains 13 residues. CDR1 and CDR2 from the germline V gene are SEHNR and FQNEAQ (reference sequence). CDR3 region: CASSLDSVTEAFF. The CDR3 DNA follows: TGTGCCAGCAGCTTAGACAGTGTCACTGAAGCTTTCTTT.

The V and J genes are TRBV5-4 and TRBJ1-3; maybe TRBD1 (6 bases). Trimming removed 4 bases from V and 4 bases from J, with 15 bases in between. Per germline, CDR1 SGHNT and CDR2 YYREEE (reference sequence). The CDR3 has 15 residues. The CDR3, as DNA: TGTGCCAGCAGCCACAGGACCAGGGGAGGAAACACCATATATTTT. It encodes CASSHRTRGGNTIYF.

The chain couples TRBV19 to TRBJ2-3; 8 nucleotides match TRBD2. CDR1 and CDR2 (germline): LNHDA, SQIVND (reference sequence). The CDR3 is 13 amino acids. V shed 7 bases, J shed 1 base, and the junction held 1 base outside the gene matches. The CDR3: CASNSGGTDTQYF. The CDR3 DNA reads as TGTGCCAGTAATAGCGGGGGCACAGATACGCAGTATTTT.

A single count supports this clone. The chain joins TRBV4-3 to TRBJ2-3; 13 bases are shared with TRBD2. CDR3 length: 16 residues. Germline V lookup: CDR1 LGHNA, CDR2 YSLEER. The trim removed 4 bases at V and 5 bases at J, leaving 6 bases unmatched. The CDR3 DNA reads as TGCGCCAGCAGCCTACTAGCGGGAGGGCCGATAGATACGCAGTATTTT. It specifies CASSLLAGGPIDTQYF.

This chain joins TRBV20-1 and TRBJ2-7, with a tentative D call TRBD2 (5 bases). Trimming shortened V by 3 bases and J by 6 bases, and 15 bases separated the two germline ends. The length of the CDR3 is 13 residues. Germline-derived CDR1 and CDR2 are DFQATT and SNEGSKA (reference sequence). DNA of the CDR3: TGCAGTGCTAGTAATATAGTAGAGGGCGAGCAGTACTTC. Amino acids: CSASNIVEGEQYF.

The chain is built from TRBV3-1 (or the pseudogene TRBV3-2) and TRBJ2-6; 8 nucleotides agree with TRBD1. The CDR3 is 17 residues long. V dropped 6 bases and J dropped 0; count of bases not matched to a gene: 7. Per germline, CDR1 LGHDT and CDR2 YNNKEL (reference sequence). The CDR3 DNA is TGTGCCAGCAGTCTACCGGGACAGGCCTCTGGGGCCAACGTCCTGACTTTC. As protein: CASSLPGQASGANVLTF.

The V and J genes are TRBV15 and TRBJ1-6; perhaps TRBD1 as D (6 bases). Germline CDR1 reads LNHNV; CDR2 reads YYDKDF (reference sequence). CDR3 size: 16 residues. V shed 4 bases and J shed 8 bases, with 18 bases lying between them. The CDR3 nucleotides read TGTGCCACCAGCACACCGGTCGGCAGGGGAGATTCACCCCTCCACTTT. It translates to CATSTPVGRGDSPLHF.

This clone was observed a few times. The J gene is TRBJ2-1, the V gene TRBV29-1, with D perhaps TRBD2 (6 bases). Trimming stripped 4 bases from V and 0 bases from J, with 19 bases between. The length of the CDR3 is 17 residues. Germline CDR1 is SQVTM and CDR2 is ANQGSEA. In DNA form, the CDR3 reads TGCAGCGTTGTCCCCGGGAAGGGACTTCACTCCTACAATGAGCAGTTCTTC. Amino acids: CSVVPGKGLHSYNEQFF.